This T cell receptor (beta chain) derives from a study of shared clonotypes between healthy human individuals. Study-level information: Three plates were used per donor for CD4 naive, three for CD4 memory, two for CD8 naive and one for CD8 memory. Study outcomes and limitations: Sample collection involved blood only; tissue repertoires are likely different.

It was at deep level that the assay was run. Sequencing used immunoSEQ multiplex PCR; TCRdb keeps in-frame clones, though not all of them. This table has about 1 million clones, around 82% appearing once. The CDR3 has 15 amino acids. Trimming pared 1 base from V and 6 bases from J, leaving 15 bases between. Looked up from germline, CDR1 is KGHSH and CDR2 is LQKENI. With respect to this clone: Its antigen remains unidentified.

The sequence was collected from a man younger than 35 in good health. Some clones in this sample may be carry-over from other donors' samples. The sequencing input was memory CD4+ T cells from PBMCs. Subset specified: CD45RA-negative fraction. The chain carries TRBV18 and TRBJ1-2; maybe TRBD1 (6 bases). The CDR3, as DNA: TGTGCCAGCTCACCACAGGGGGTTAACATTCATGGCTACACCTTC. The encoded protein is CASSPQGVNIHGYTF.